A selection of T cell receptor beta chains follows, all from one sample in a study of cytomegalovirus exposure and HLA in healthy donors. Some clones are missing from TCRdb's copy, which holds only in-frame ones; the method was immunoSEQ multiplex PCR. This table holds tens of thousands of clones, around 82% found once. Input material: PBMCs. Receptor source: a man between 18 and 35 years old in good health and CMV-seropositive. Each CDR3 is given with its conserved first and last residue. D genes are given only for firm matches. Where a row states a size, it is once, few, many or the class of an expanded clone; other rows omit it.

DNA	CDR3	J	V	D	size
TGTGCCAGCAGCACCCAGTCCGAGGGCACTGAAGCTTTCTTT	CASSTQSEGTEAFF	TRBJ1-1	TRBV7-9	NA	many
TGCGCCAGCAGCCAGTTAAGGCAGGGCAATCAGCCCCAGCATTTT	CASSQLRQGNQPQHF	TRBJ1-5	TRBV4-1	NA	NA
TGTGCCAGCAGCTTAGTCGTGGGACAGGGGGACACTGAAGCTTTCTTT	CASSLVVGQGDTEAFF	TRBJ1-1	TRBV7-8	TRBD1	large
TGTGCCAGCAGCTTAGAGGTGGAGGGAGATAATGAAAAACTGTTTTTT	CASSLEVEGDNEKLFF	TRBJ1-4	TRBV7-2	NA	NA
TGTGCCAGCAGCTTAGCGGCCCAAGAGACCCAGTACTTC	CASSLAAQETQYF	TRBJ2-5	TRBV7-8	NA	NA
TGTGCCAGCAGCCCCGGGTCCGAGGGAGGGTTAGAAGAGACCCAGTACTTC	CASSPGSEGGLEETQYF	TRBJ2-5	TRBV11-2	TRBD2	NA
TGTGCCAGCAGCCCGGGACAGGGTTTTGGGGACTTC	CASSPGQGFGDF	TRBJ1-2	TRBV5-4	TRBD1	NA
TGTGCCAGCAGCCGATGGCCGGGACAGGGGGCGGAAAAGGACGAGCAGTACTTC	CASSRWPGQGAEKDEQYF	TRBJ2-7	TRBV7-9	TRBD1	NA
TGCGCCAGCAGCCAACGTTACACCGGACAGGGAACCTACGAGCAGTACTTC	CASSQRYTGQGTYEQYF	TRBJ2-7	TRBV4-1	TRBD1	NA
TGTGCCAGCAGTGTTCTGGTAGCGTTATACAATGAGCAGTTCTTC	CASSVLVALYNEQFF	TRBJ2-1	TRBV2	NA	NA
TGCGCCAGCAGCCAATTTGCGGGAGTCACAGATACGCAGTATTTT	CASSQFAGVTDTQYF	TRBJ2-3	TRBV4-1	TRBD2	NA
TGTGCCAGCAGCCCGACTAGCGGGAGCGTCAATGAGCAGTTCTTC	CASSPTSGSVNEQFF	TRBJ2-1	TRBV9	TRBD2	NA
TGTGCCTGGAATCCCCTTCCGAGCACTGAAGCTTTCTTT	CAWNPLPSTEAFF	TRBJ1-1	TRBV30	NA	NA
TGTGCCTGGAGTCAACTACAGGGGGGCGAGACCCAGTACTTC	CAWSQLQGGETQYF	TRBJ2-5	TRBV30	TRBD1	NA
TGTGCCAGTAGTGCCGGGACTAGCGGGGGCTACGAGCAGTACTTC	CASSAGTSGGYEQYF	TRBJ2-7	TRBV19	TRBD2	NA
TGTGCCTGGAGTGACGAATACAGGGGCTCCCCTGAAGCTTTCTTT	CAWSDEYRGSPEAFF	TRBJ1-1	TRBV30	TRBD1	NA
TGCAGCGTTGTAAACAGGGGGGTACCCCGGGGCTACACCTTC	CSVVNRGVPRGYTF	TRBJ1-2	TRBV29-1	TRBD1	NA
TGTGCCAGCACCAGTGGCCCCGCGGCCTATCAGCCCCAGCATTTT	CASTSGPAAYQPQHF	TRBJ1-5	TRBV28	NA	NA
TGCGCCAGCAGCCCCCTGGGACAGGGCGGCACAGATACGCAGTATTTT	CASSPLGQGGTDTQYF	TRBJ2-3	TRBV5-1	TRBD1	NA
TGTGCCAGCAGCTTAATCGGGGATGTAGGCGAGCAGTACTTC	CASSLIGDVGEQYF	TRBJ2-7	TRBV7-3	NA	NA
TGTGCCAGCAGCCAAGATCCCCCCTTCCCCCCGGACGAGCAGTACTTC	CASSQDPPFPPDEQYF	TRBJ2-7	TRBV14	NA	few
TGTGCCAGCACAGGAGGGGTGAACACTGAAGCTTTCTTT	CASTGGVNTEAFF	TRBJ1-1	TRBV7-9	NA	NA
TGCGCCAGCAGCGATCCGGGACAAAAGGCTTTCTTT	CASSDPGQKAFF	TRBJ1-1	TRBV6-5	NA	NA
TGTGCCAGCAGCTTAACCACAGGGGGGGGTAATGAAAAACTGTTTTTT	CASSLTTGGGNEKLFF	TRBJ1-4	TRBV5-8	TRBD1	NA
TGCAGCGTTGTAGCAGACAGTAAGACCTTC	CSVVADSKTF	TRBJ1-2	TRBV29-1	NA	NA
TGTGCCATCAGGGCACAGGGATCTGGGGCTTTCTTT	CAIRAQGSGAFF	TRBJ1-1	TRBV10-3	NA	once
TGTGCCAGCAGTTTATCAAGACGGACAATCCGGGGCTACACCTTC	CASSLSRRTIRGYTF	TRBJ1-2	TRBV27	NA	NA
TGTGCCTGTGACTTGTCCTACGAGCAGTACTTC	CACDLSYEQYF	TRBJ2-7	TRBV30	NA	once
TGTGCTAGCAGCCAGGGATTTGAGGAGACCCAGTACTTC	CASSQGFEETQYF	TRBJ2-5	TRBV7-7	NA	few
TGTGCCAGCAGCTCCGATCTGAGGACAGGGGGAGAGACCCAGTACTTC	CASSSDLRTGGETQYF	TRBJ2-5	TRBV5-4	TRBD1	NA
TGCACCAGGGGGGGCGAGCAGTACTTC	CTRGGEQYF	TRBJ2-7	TRBV1	NA	NA
TGTGCCTGGAGTCCCGATTTCTCCGGAGGAGCTTTCTTT	CAWSPDFSGGAFF	TRBJ1-1	TRBV30	NA	NA